This TCR beta chain was recovered during a study of blood T cell repertoires in COVID-19. Methods used by the authors: Amplification of reference gene primers provided the estimated nucleated cell counts. Assay: immunoSEQ multiplex PCR; the TCRdb copy retains only in-frame clones and omits some. V and J calls and clone size are those listed in that table; D and trimming were worked out from the DNA. Here the sample spans roughly 250,000 clones, around 90% being singletons. This CDR3 contains 17 residues. The germline V gene has CDR1 LNHNV and CDR2 YYDKDF (reference sequence). J lost 2 bases, V lost 1 base, and 4 bases had no gene match.

Source material: PBMCs or T cells enriched from blood (not recorded which). This chain uses TRBV15 with TRBJ2-1; TRBD2 agrees at 11 bases. The sequence was collected from a woman in her twenties or thirties with acute COVID-19. CDR3 DNA sequence: TGTGCCACCAGCAGAGTGGCTAGCGGGGGGCCCTACAATGAGCAGTTCTTC. This translates into CATSRVASGGPYNEQFF.